The clone carrying this T cell receptor beta chain occurred once. The V gene lost 3 bases and the J gene lost 3 bases, with 9 bases spanning the gap. CDR1 MNHEY and CDR2 SMNVEV come from the germline V gene (reference sequence). This CDR3 is 14 amino acids long. This sample is drawn from a study of blood T cell repertoires in COVID-19. Turning to the study itself: The origin of the acute and convalescent COVID-19 samples was the United States, Italy and Spain. T cells, B-cell-depleted T cells, or PBMCs supplied cDNA or gDNA.

The authors' processing: Using reference gene primer amplification, nucleated cell counts were estimated. Method: immunoSEQ multiplex PCR; TCRdb's copy keeps in-frame clones and lacks some. Clone size and the V and J calls come from that table; the DNA yielded D and trimming. The data contain 150,000 to 190,000 clones, 76% of them singletons. The sample consisted of peripheral blood. The chain uses TRBV27 and TRBJ1-5, with D maybe TRBD1 (6 bases). This TCR came from a woman older than 75 with acute or convalescent COVID-19. CDR3 in amino acids: CASSFQGNNQPQHF. In DNA, the CDR3 is TGTGCCAGCAGTTTTCAGGGGAACAATCAGCCCCAGCATTTT.